This TCR beta chain was profiled in a study of shared clonotypes between healthy human individuals. The CDR3 has 13 amino acids. Germline CDR1 reads GTSNPN; CDR2 reads SVGIG (reference sequence). Trimming cost V 1 base and J 6 bases; bases outside gene matches: 4. About this clone: Antigen unknown.

Sorted-subset replicate PCRs used around 200 ng of genomic DNA. This amount corresponded to approximately 30,000 T cell genomes. Repertoires were generated with immunoSEQ multiplex PCR, while TCRdb's copy carries only in-frame clones and drops some. There are approximately 2,000,000 clones in the sample; 92% occur only once, and 0.37% lies in the top ten. Whole-study results and caveats: Estimated clonotype richness was generally higher in naive than memory subsets.

This chain joins TRBV30 and TRBJ1-2; 8 bases are a match to TRBD1. The source of this sequence is a man younger than 35 in good health. Some clones in this sample may be carry-over from other donors' samples. The sequencing input was naive CD4+ T cells from PBMCs. Noted subset: CD45RA+ positively selected. CDR3 DNA: TGTGCCTGGAGTGCGACAGGGGTAAATGGCTACACCTTC. Translating it yields CAWSATGVNGYTF.